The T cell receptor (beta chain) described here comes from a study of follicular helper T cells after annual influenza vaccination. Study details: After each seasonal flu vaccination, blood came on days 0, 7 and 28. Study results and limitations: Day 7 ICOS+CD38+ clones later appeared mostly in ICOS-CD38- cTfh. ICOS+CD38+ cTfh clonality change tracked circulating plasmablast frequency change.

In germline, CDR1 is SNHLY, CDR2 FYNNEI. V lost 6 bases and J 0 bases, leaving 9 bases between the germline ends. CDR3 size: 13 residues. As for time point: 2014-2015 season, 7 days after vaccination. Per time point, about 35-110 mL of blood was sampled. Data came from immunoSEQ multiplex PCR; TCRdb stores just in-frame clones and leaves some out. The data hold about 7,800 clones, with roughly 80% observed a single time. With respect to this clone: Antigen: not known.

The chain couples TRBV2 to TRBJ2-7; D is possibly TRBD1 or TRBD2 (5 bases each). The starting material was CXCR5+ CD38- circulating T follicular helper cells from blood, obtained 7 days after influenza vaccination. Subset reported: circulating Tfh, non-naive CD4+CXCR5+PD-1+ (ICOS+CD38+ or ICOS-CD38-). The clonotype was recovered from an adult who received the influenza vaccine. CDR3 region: CASSRDHSYEQYF. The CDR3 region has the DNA TGTGCCAGCAGCCGGGACCACTCCTACGAGCAGTACTTC.